The following is a TCR beta chain sequence with its context. This clonotype was found a few times. No antigen is known for it. No much larger clone exists at a distance of one base, and base qualities are not known. The junction carries 21 bases between V and J, which are trimmed by 3 bases and 4 bases respectively. CDR1 and CDR2 (SGHRS, YFSETQ) derive from the germline V gene. Including cysteine and phenylalanine, the CDR3 has 17 amino acids. The kept DNA is CDR3 alone, 51 bases in frame from the first base. These data are taken from a study of post-analysis software for immune sequencing data (dated by TCRdb to about 2015). At the level of the whole study: Disease courses on record covered relapsing-remitting, secondary progressive and progressive-relapsing multiple sclerosis, though some patients had no subtype annotation. The patient repertoires were compared against about a dozen previously published healthy control repertoires obtained from donors aged 6 to 25 years. A subset of samples was prepared in parallel using single-end sample barcoding, then pooled and co-amplified after Illumina adapter ligation. Study-wide conclusions, independent of this receptor: Normalized Chao1 diversity was significantly lower in multiple sclerosis patients than controls, suggesting substantial peripheral T-cell clonal expansion. Roughly 5 TRBV segments, including TRBV5-6, TRBV5-1 and TRBV20-1, were significantly more frequent in patients than controls. The multiple sclerosis patient group was slightly younger than the control group. Direct clustering with F measure showed strong co-clustering of samples prepared in the same batch, prompting a batch-effect correction.

Explained via the paper, the time point label denotes: second blood draw from one MS patient after hematopoietic stem cell transplantation. To demonstrate the VDJtools post-analysis software, the study profiled TCR beta repertoires from the peripheral blood of around 13 young patients with multiple sclerosis. The multiple sclerosis patients were children and adolescents ranging in age from roughly 6 to 15 years. The library came from PCR. The listed sequencing device is Illumina HiSeq 2500. To reduce PCR and sequencing biases, unique molecular identifiers were incorporated into the TCR beta cDNA libraries. Per 1 to 10 million input T cells, roughly 500,000 cDNA molecules were obtained, such that each molecule approximated one T cell. Patient libraries were prepared and sequenced with the same protocol used for the earlier healthy control dataset. Within a given batch, samples were prepared together, multiplexed and sequenced on the same HiSeq lane. The study's own analysis went as follows. MIGEC handled the raw barcoded reads, throwing out single-read molecular identifier groups before consensus assembly and CDR3 extraction. VDJtools was used for post-analysis of the clonotype tables, with diversity normalized by down-sampling every dataset to the smallest sample size. In repertoire overlap clustering, CDR3 amino acid sequences, but not nucleotide sequences, were matched to correct batch-related cross-sample contamination. The raw public data were reprocessed by TCRdb itself: fastp quality trimming at Q25, MiXCR clonotype calling, in-frame beta chains only. Identical CDR3 protein sequences are pooled into one entry, listed with their most common genes and DNA. In this record, the V and J calls reflect TCRdb's handling and not the investigators' own analysis. For this sample there are 160,000 or so distinct CDR3 sequences; roughly 40% appear just once. Jointly, the top ten make up 25% to 30% of the sample.

The TCR was taken from a girl aged 5-17 years with multiple sclerosis. Donor details come from another sample of the same person, matched by shared clones. The chain links TRBV5-1 with TRBJ2-3; the D gene assignment is perhaps TRBD1 or TRBD2, with each matching 5 bases. The input for sequencing was blood, taken after autologous hematopoietic stem cell transplantation. This receptor has the CDR3 CASSSPSGRPVPDTQYF. The DNA sequence follows: TGCGCCAGCAGCTCCCCGTCGGGGCGGCCCGTCCCAGATACGCAGTATTTT.